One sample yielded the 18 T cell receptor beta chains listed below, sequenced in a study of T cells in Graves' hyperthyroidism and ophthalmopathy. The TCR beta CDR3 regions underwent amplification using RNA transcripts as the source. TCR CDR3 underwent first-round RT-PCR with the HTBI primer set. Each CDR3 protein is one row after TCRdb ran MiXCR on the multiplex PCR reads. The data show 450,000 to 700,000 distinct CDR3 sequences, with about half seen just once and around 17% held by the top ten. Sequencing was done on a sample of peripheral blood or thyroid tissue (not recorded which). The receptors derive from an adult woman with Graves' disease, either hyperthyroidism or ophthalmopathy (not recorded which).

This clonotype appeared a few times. The CDR3 DNA reads TGCAGCGCCCTCCCGGCTTCCCAAGAGACCCAGTACTTC. Its translation: CSALPASQETQYF. The chain has TRBV29-1 and TRBJ2-5; D gene unclear. The CDR3 contains 13 residues. Germline-derived CDR1 and CDR2 are SQVTM and ANQGSEA. Trimming took 7 bases from V and 1 from J, leaving 13 bases between them.

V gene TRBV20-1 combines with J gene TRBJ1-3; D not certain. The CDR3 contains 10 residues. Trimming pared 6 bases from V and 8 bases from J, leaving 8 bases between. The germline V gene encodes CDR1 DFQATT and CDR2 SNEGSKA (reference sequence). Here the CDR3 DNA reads TGCAGTGCGCGGGAATACACCATATATTTT. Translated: CSAREYTIYF.

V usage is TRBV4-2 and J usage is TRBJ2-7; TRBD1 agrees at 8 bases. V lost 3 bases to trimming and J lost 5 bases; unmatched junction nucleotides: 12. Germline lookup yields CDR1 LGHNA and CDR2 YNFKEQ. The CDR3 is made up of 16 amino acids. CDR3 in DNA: TGTGCCAGCAGCCAGTCCTACAGGGGGAAAAAAAACGAGCAGTACTTC. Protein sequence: CASSQSYRGKKNEQYF.

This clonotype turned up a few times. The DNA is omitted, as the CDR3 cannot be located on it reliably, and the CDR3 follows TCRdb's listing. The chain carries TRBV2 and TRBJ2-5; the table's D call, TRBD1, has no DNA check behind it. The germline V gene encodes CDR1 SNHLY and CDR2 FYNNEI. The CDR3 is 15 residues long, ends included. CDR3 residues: CACSARVTGQETQYF.

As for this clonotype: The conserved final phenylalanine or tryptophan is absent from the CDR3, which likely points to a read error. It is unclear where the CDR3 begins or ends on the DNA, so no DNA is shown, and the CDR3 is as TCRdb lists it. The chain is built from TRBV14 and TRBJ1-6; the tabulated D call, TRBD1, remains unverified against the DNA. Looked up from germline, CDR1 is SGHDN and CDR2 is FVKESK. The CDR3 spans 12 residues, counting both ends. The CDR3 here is CASSPIGHKANY.

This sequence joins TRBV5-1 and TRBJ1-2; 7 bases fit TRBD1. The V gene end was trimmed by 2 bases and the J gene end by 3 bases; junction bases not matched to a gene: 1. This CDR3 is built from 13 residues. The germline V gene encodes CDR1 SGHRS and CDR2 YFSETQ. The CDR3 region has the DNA TGCGCCAGCAGCTTCGGACAGGACTATGGCTACACCTTC. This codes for CASSFGQDYGYTF.

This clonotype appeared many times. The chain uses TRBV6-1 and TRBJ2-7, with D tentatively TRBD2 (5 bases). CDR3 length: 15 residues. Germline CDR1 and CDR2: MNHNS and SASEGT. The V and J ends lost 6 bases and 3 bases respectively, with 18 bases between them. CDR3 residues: CASRPGWTRYYEQYF. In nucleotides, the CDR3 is TGTGCCAGCAGGCCCGGGTGGACTCGGTACTACGAGCAGTACTTC.

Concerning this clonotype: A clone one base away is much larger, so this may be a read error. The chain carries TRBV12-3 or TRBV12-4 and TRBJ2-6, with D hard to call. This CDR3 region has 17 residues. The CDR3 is CVSIQLGLRSGANVLTF. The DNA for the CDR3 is TGTGTCAGCATCCAGCTGGGCCTTCGCTCTGGGGCCAACGTCCTGACTTTC.

CDR3 nucleotides: TGTGCCAGCAGCTTAGTCATTGGGGCGGGCGAGACCCAGTACTTC. The encoded protein is CASSLVIGAGETQYF. V is TRBV7-9 and J is TRBJ2-5; D assignment may be TRBD1 or TRBD2 (5 bases each). From germline, CDR1 is SEHNR and CDR2 FQNEAQ (reference sequence). The CDR3 totals 15 residues. Trimming took 1 base from V and 5 from J, leaving 14 bases between them. Variable domain in full (rest from reference TRBV7-9 and TRBJ2-5): DTGVSQNPRHKITKRGQNVTFRCDPISEHNRLYWYRQTLGQGPEFLTYFQNEAQLEKSRLLSDRFSAERPKGSFSTLEIQRTEQGDSAMYLCASSLVIGAGETQYFGPGTRLLVL.

The CDR3 region has the DNA TGTGCCAGCGGTTTAGCGGGAGGGCTGGGGAATGAGCAGTTCTTC. It is translated as CASGLAGGLGNEQFF. The chain combines TRBV7-9 with TRBJ2-1; TRBD2 aligns across 11 bases. The CDR3 runs to 15 residues. Trimming at V came to 8 bases and at J to 7 bases, leaving 10 bases not matched to a gene. The germline V gene has CDR1 SEHNR and CDR2 FQNEAQ (reference sequence). Filled out from reference TRBV7-9 and TRBJ2-1, the complete variable domain reads DTGVSQNPRHKITKRGQNVTFRCDPISEHNRLYWYRQTLGQGPEFLTYFQNEAQLEKSRLLSDRFSAERPKGSFSTLEIQRTEQGDSAMYLCASGLAGGLGNEQFFGPGTRLTVL.

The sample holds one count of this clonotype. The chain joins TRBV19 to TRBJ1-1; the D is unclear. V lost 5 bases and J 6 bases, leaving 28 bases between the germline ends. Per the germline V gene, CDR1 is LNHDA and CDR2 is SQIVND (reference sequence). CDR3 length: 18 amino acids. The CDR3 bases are TGTGCCAGTAGTCATGGGTGGACTGAAGCTTCCACTTACCCTGAAGCTTTCTTT. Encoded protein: CASSHGWTEASTYPEAFF.

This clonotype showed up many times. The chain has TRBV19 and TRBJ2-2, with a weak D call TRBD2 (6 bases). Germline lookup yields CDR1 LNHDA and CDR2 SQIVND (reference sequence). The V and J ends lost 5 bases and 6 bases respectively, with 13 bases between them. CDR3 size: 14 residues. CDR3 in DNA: TGTGCCAGTAGTGGCTTGCGGGGCGCCGGGGAGCTGTTTTTT. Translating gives CASSGLRGAGELFF.

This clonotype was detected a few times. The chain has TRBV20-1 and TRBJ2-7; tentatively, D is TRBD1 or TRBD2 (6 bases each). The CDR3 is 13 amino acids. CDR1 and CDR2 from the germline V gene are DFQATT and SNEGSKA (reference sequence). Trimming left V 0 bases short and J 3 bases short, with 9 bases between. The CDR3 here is CSAREEGGYEQYF. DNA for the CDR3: TGCAGTGCTAGAGAGGAGGGGGGCTACGAGCAGTACTTC.

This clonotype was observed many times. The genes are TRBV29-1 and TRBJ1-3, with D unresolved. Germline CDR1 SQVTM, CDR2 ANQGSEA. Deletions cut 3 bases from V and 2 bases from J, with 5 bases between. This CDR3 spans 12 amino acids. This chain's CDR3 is CSVELTGNTIYF. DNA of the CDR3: TGCAGCGTTGAGTTGACTGGAAACACCATATATTTT. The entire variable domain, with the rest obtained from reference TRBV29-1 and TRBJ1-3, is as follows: SAVISQKPSRDICQRGTSLTIQCQVDSQVTMMFWYRQQPGQSLTLIATANQGSEATYESGFVIDKFPISRPNLTFSTLTVSNMSPEDSSIYLCSVELTGNTIYFGEGSWLTVV.

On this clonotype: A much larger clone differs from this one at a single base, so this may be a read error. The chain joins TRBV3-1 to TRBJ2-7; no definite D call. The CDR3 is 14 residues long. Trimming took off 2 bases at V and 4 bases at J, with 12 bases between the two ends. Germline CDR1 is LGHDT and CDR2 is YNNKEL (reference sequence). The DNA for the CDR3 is TGTGCCAGCAGCCAAAATATGTTCCCTTACGAGCAGTACTTC. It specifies CASSQNMFPYEQYF.

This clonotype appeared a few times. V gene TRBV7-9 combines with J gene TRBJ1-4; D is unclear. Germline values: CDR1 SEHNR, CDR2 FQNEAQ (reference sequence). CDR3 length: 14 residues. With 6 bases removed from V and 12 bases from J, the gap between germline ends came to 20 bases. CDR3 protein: CASSPDPVDEELFF. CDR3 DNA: TGTGCCAGCAGTCCTGACCCTGTTGATGAGGAACTGTTTTTT.

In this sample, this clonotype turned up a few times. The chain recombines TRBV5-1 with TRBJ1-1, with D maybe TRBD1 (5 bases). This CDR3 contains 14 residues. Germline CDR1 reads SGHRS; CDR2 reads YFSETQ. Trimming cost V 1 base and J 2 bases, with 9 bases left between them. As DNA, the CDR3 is TGCGCCAGCAGCTTGACTCGGGGCAACACTGAAGCTTTCTTT. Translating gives CASSLTRGNTEAFF.

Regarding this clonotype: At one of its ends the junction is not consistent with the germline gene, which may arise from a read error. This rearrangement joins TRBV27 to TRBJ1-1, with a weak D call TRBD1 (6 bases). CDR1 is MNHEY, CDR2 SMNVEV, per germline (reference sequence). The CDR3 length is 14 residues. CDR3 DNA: TGTGCCAGCAGTTTAGGCAGGGGTGGAACTGAAGTTTTCTTT. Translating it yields CASSLGRGGTEVFF.